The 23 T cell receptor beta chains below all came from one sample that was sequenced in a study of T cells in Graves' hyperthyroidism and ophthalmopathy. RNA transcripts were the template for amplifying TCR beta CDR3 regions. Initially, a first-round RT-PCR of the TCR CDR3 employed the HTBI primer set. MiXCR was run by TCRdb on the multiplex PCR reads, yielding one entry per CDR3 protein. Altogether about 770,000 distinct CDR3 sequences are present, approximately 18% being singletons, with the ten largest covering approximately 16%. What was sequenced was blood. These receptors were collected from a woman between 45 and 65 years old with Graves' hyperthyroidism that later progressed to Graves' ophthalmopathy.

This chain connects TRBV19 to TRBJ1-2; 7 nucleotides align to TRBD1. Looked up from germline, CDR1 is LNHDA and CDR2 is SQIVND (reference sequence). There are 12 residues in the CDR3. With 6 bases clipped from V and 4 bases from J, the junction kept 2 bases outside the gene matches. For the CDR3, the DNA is TGTGCCAGTAGGCCAGGGGGCTATGGCTACACCTTC. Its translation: CASRPGGYGYTF.

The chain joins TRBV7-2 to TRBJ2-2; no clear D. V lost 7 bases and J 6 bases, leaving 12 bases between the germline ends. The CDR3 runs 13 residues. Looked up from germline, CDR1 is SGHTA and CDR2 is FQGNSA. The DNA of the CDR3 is TGTGCCAGCACCACTCCACCCCCCGGGGAGCTGTTTTTT. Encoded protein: CASTTPPPGELFF.

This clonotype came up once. The DNA for the CDR3 is TGTGCCAGCAGCTTAGCATCTCTAGCGGGGGGGCCTGGAGATACGCAGTATTTT. Protein sequence: CASSLASLAGGPGDTQYF. The V call is TRBV7-9, the J call TRBJ2-3; the match to TRBD2 covers 12 bases. Trimming removed 0 bases from V and 5 bases from J; junction bases left unmatched: 9. The CDR3 is 18 residues long. Germline CDR1 is SEHNR and CDR2 is FQNEAQ (reference sequence).

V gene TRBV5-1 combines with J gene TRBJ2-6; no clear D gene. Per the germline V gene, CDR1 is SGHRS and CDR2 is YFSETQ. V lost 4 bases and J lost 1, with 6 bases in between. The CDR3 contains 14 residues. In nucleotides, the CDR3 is TGCGCCAGCAGCATCACGTCTGGGGCCAACGTCCTGACTTTC. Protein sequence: CASSITSGANVLTF.

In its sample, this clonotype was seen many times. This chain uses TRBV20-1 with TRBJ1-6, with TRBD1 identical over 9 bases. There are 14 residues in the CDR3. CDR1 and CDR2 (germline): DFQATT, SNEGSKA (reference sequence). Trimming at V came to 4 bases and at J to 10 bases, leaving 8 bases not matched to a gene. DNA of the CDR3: TGCAGTGCTACTGTAGGACAGGGGTTATCACCCCTCCACTTT. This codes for CSATVGQGLSPLHF.

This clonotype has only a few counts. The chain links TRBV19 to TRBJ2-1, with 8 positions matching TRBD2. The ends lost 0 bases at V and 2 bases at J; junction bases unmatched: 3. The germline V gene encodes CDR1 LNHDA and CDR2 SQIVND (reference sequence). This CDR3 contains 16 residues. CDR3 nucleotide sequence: TGTGCCAGTAGTATAGACGGGGGGGGCCCCTACAATGAGCAGTTCTTC. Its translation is CASSIDGGGPYNEQFF. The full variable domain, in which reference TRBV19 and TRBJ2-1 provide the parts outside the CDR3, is DGGITQSPKYLFRKEGQNVTLSCEQNLNHDAMYWYRQDPGQGLRLIYYSQIVNDFQKGDIAEGYSVSREKKESFPLTVTSAQKNPTAFYLCASSIDGGGPYNEQFFGPGTRLTVL.

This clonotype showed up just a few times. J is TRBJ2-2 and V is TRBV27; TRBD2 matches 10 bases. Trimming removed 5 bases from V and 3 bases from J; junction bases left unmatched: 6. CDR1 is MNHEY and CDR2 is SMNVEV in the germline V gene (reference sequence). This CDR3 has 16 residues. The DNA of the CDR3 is TGTGCCAGCAGTCCCAGCGGGGGGGCTTACACCGGGGAGCTGTTTTTT. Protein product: CASSPSGGAYTGELFF.

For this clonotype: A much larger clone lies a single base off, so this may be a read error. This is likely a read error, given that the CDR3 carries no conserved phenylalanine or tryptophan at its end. The CDR3 DNA follows: TGCAGCGTGGAAGGACAGGGGGGAAGTGGGACTGAAGCTTTCCTT. Translated: CSVEGQGGSGTEAFL. The gene calls are TRBV29-1 and TRBJ1-1, with TRBD1 matching 10 bases. The CDR3 length is 15 residues. Germline CDR1 SQVTM, CDR2 ANQGSEA.

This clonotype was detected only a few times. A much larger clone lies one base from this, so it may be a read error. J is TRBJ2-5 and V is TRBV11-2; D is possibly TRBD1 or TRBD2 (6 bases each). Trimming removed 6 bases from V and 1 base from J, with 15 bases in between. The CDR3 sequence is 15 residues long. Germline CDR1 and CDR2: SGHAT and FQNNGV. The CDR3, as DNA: TGTGCCAGCAGTCGTAGGGGGGACGGCCAAGAGACCCAGTACTTC. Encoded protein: CASSRRGDGQETQYF. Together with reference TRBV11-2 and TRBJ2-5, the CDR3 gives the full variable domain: EAGVAQSPRYKIIEKRQSVAFWCNPISGHATLYWYQQILGQGPKLLIQFQNNGVVDDSQLPKDRFSAERLKGVDSTLKIQPAKLEDSAVYLCASSRRGDGQETQYFGPGTRLLVL.

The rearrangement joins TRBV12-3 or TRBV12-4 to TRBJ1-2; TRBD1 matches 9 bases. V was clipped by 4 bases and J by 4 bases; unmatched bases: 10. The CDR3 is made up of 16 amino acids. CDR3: CASSYRTGVFGYGYTF. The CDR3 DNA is TGTGCCAGCAGTTACCGGACAGGGGTATTCGGCTATGGCTACACCTTC.

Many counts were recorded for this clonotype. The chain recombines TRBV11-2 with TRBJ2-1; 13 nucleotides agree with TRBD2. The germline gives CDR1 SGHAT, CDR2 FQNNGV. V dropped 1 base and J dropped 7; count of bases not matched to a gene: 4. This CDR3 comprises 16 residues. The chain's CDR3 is CASSLGLAGGRNEQFF. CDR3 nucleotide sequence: TGTGCCAGCAGCTTAGGACTAGCGGGGGGTCGAAATGAGCAGTTCTTC. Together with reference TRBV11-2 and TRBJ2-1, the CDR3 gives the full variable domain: EAGVAQSPRYKIIEKRQSVAFWCNPISGHATLYWYQQILGQGPKLLIQFQNNGVVDDSQLPKDRFSAERLKGVDSTLKIQPAKLEDSAVYLCASSLGLAGGRNEQFFGPGTRLTVL.

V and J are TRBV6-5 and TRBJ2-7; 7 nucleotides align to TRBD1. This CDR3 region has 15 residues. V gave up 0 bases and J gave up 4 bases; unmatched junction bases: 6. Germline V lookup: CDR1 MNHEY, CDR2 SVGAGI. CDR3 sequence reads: CASSYSYRGNYEQYF. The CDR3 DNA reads TGTGCCAGCAGTTACTCTTACAGGGGAAATTACGAGCAGTACTTC.

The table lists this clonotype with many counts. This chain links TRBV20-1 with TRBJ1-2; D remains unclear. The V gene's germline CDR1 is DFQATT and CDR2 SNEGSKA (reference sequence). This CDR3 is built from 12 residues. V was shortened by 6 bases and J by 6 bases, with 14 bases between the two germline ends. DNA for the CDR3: TGCAGTGCGGCCCTAAATGCGGATGGCTACACCTTC. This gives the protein CSAALNADGYTF.

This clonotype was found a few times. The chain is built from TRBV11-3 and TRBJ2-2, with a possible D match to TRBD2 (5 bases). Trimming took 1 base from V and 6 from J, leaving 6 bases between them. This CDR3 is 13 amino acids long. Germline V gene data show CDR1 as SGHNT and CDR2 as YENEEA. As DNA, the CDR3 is TGTGCCAGCAGCTTAGCAGCGGCCGGGGAGCTGTTTTTT. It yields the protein CASSLAAAGELFF.

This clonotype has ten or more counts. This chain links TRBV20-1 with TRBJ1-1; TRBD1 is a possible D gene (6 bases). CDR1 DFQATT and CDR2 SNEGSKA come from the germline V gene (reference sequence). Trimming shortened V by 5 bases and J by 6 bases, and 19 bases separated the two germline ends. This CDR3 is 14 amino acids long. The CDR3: CSAPRQAAGAEAFF. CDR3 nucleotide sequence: TGCAGTGCTCCCCGACAGGCCGCGGGAGCTGAAGCTTTCTTT.

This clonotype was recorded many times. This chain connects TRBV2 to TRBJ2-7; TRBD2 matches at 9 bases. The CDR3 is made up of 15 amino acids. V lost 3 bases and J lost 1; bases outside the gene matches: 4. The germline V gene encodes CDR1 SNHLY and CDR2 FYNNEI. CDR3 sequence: CASSERRGGSYEQYF. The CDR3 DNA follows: TGTGCCAGCAGTGAGAGGCGGGGGGGATCCTACGAGCAGTACTTC. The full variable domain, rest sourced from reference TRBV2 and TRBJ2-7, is EPEVTQTPSHQVTQMGQEVILRCVPISNHLYFYWYRQILGQKVEFLVSFYNNEISEKSEIFDDQFSVERPDGSNFTLKIRSTKLEDSAMYFCASSERRGGSYEQYFGPGTRLTVT.

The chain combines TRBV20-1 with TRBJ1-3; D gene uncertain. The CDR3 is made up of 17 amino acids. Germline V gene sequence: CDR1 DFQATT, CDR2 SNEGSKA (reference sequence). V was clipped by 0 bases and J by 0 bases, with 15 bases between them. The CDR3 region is CSARDPLGSPSGNTIYF. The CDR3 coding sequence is TGCAGTGCTAGAGATCCGCTTGGTTCCCCCTCTGGAAACACCATATATTTT.

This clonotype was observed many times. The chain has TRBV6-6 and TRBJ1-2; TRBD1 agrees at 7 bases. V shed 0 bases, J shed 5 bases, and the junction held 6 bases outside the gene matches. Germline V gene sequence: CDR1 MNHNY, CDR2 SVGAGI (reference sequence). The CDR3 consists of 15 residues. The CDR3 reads CASSYSIAQGYGYTF. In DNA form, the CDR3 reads TGTGCCAGCAGTTACTCGATCGCACAGGGGTATGGCTACACCTTC.

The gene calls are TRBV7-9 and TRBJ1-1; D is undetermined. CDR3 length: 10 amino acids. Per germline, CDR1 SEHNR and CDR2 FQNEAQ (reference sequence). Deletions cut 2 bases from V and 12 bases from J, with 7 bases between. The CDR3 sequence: CASSLSVPFF. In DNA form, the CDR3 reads TGTGCCAGCAGCTTATCGGTACCTTTCTTT.

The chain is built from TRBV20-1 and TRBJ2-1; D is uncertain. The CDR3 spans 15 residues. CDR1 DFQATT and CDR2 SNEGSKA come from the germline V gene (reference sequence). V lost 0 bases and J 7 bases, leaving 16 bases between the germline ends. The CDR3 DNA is TGCAGTGCTAGAGATATAATCTGCGGATATAATGAGCAGTTCTTC. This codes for CSARDIICGYNEQFF.

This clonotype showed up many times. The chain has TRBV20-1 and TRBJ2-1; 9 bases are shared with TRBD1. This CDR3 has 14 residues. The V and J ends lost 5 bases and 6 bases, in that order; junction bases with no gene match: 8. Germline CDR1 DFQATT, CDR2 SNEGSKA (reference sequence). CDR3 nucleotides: TGCAGTGCTGAAACTCGGACAGGGGCCAATGAGCAGTTCTTC. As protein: CSAETRTGANEQFF.

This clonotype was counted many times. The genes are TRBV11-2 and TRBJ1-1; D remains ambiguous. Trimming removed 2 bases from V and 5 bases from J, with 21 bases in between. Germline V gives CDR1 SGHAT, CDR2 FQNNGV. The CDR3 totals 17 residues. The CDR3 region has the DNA TGTGCCAGCAGCTTAAGGGCCCGGGAAGTGGTAGTGACTGAAGCTTTCTTT. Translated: CASSLRAREVVVTEAFF.

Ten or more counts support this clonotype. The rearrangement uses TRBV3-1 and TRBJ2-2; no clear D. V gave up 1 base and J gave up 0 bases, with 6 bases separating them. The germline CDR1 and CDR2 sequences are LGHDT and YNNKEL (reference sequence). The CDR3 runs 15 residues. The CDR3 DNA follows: TGTGCCAGCAGCCAAGCACCCACGAACACCGGGGAGCTGTTTTTT. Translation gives CASSQAPTNTGELFF. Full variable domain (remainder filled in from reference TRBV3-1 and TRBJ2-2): DTAVSQTPKYLVTQMGNDKSIKCEQNLGHDTMYWYKQDSKKFLKIMFSYNNKELIINETVPNRFSPKSPDKAHLNLHINSLELGDSAVYFCASSQAPTNTGELFFGEGSRLTVL.